This T cell receptor beta chain appears in the sequencing data of a study of CD8+ T cells in alopecia areata. Broader study findings: Patients showed less clear TCR sequence sharing than mice, possibly partly because of HLA diversity. Normal scalp showed lower clonality than lesional scalp, especially alopecia totalis/universalis.

Described treatment: oral pan-JAK inhibitor, 5-10 mg twice daily. As to this clone: The target antigen is unknown.

There are 14 residues in the CDR3. Germline assignment: CDR1 SGHRS and CDR2 YFSETQ. Trimming removed 5 bases from V and 5 bases from J; junction bases left unmatched: 3. Extracted from the samples, RNA was reverse transcribed into cDNA to serve as the sequencing template. The repertoire was sequenced with immunoSEQ multiplex PCR; TCRdb's copy has only in-frame clones and lacks some. This table holds about 200,000 clones, 58% found once. The chain carries TRBV5-1 and TRBJ2-3; 12 nucleotides align to TRBD2. The sequencing here drew on CD4+ T cells sorted from blood, taken at week 24, from a patient treated with tofacitinib. This TCR came from a human donor with alopecia areata. CDR3 in DNA: TGCGCCAGCAGTTCACTAGCGGGAGGAGATACGCAGTATTTT. Translation: CASSSLAGGDTQYF.